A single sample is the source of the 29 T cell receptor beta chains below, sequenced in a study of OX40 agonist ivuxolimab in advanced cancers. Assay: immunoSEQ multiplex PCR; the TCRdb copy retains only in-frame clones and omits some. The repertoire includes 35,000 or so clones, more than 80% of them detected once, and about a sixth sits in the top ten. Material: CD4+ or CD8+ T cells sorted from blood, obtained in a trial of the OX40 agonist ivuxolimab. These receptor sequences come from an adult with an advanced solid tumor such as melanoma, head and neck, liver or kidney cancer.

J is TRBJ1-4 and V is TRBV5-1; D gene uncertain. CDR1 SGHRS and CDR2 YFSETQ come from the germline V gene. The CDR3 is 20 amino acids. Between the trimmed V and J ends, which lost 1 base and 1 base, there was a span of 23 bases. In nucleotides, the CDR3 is TGCGCCAGCAGCTTGATACCTCACGGCTACGGAGTGGAAACTAATGAAAAACTGTTTTTT. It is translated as CASSLIPHGYGVETNEKLFF.

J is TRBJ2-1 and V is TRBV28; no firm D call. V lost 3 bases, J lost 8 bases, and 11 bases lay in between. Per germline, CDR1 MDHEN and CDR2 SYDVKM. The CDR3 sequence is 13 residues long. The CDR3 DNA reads TGTGCCAGCAGTTTGTGGGTGGTTGATGAGCAGTTCTTC. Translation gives CASSLWVVDEQFF.

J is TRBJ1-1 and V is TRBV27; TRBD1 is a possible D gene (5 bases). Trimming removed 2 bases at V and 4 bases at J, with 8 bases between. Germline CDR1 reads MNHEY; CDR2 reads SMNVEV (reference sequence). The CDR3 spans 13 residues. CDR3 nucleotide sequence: TGTGCCAGCAGTTTAGGAGGGACCACTGAAGCTTTCTTT. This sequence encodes CASSLGGTTEAFF.

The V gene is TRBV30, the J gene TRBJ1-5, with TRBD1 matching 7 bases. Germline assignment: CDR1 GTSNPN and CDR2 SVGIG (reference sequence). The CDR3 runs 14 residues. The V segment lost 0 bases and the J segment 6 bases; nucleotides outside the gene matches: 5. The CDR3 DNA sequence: TGTGCCTGGAGTGTTGGGCAGGGGGGTCAGCCCCAGCATTTT. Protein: CAWSVGQGGQPQHF.

Here the CDR3 DNA reads TGTGCCAGCAGTTACGGGAACCACAATGAGCAGTTCTTC. Its protein product is CASSYGNHNEQFF. The chain employs TRBV27 and TRBJ2-1; D is possibly TRBD2 (5 bases). With 4 bases removed from V and 5 bases from J, the gap between germline ends came to 9 bases. The CDR3 is 13 residues long. Germline CDR1 is MNHEY and CDR2 is SMNVEV (reference sequence).

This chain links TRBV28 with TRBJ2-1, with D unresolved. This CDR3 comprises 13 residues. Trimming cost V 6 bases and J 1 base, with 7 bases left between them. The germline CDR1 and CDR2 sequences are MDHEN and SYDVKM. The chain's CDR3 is CASRKISYNEQFF. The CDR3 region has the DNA TGTGCCAGCAGGAAGATTTCCTACAATGAGCAGTTCTTC.

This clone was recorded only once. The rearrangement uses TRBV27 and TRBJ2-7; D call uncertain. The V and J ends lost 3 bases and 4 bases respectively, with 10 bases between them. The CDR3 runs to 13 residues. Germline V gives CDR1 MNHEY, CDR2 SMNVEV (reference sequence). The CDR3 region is CASSLGLGYEQYF. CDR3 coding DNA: TGTGCCAGCAGTTTGGGTCTAGGGTACGAGCAGTACTTC.

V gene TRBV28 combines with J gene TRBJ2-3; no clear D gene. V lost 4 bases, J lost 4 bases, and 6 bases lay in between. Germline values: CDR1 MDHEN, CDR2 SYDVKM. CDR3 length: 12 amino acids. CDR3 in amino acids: CASSSPSDTQYF. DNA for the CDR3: TGTGCCAGCAGTTCTCCCTCAGATACGCAGTATTTT.

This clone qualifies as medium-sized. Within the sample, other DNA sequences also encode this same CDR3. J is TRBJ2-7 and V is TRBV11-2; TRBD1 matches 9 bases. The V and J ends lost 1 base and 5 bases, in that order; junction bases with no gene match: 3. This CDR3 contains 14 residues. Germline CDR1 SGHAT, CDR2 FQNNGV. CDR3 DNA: TGTGCCAGCAGCTTAGCACAGGGGGCGCACGAGCAGTACTTC. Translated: CASSLAQGAHEQYF.

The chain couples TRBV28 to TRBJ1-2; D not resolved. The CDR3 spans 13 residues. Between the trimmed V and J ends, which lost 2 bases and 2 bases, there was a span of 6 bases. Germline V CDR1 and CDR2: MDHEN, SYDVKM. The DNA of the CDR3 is TGTGCCAGCAGTTTACGGGGAAACTATGGCTACACCTTC. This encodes CASSLRGNYGYTF.

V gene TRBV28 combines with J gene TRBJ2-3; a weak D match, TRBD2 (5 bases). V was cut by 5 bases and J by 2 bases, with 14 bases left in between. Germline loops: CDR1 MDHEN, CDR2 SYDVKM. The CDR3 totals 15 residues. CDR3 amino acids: CASSPGLPSTDTQYF. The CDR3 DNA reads TGTGCCAGCAGTCCTGGACTTCCCTCCACAGATACGCAGTATTTT.

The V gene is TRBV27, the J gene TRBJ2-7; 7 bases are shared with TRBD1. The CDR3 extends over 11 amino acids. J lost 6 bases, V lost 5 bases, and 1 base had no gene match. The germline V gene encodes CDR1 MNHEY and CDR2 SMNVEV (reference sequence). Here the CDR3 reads CASSNRGEQYF. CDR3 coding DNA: TGTGCCAGCAGTAACAGGGGCGAGCAGTACTTC.

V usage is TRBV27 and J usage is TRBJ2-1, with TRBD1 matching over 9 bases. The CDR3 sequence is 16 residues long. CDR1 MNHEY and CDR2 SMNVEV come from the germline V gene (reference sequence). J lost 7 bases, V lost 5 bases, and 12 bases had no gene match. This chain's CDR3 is CASSLTDRGRSNEQFF. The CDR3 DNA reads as TGTGCCAGCAGTCTAACGGACAGGGGACGAAGTAATGAGCAGTTCTTC.

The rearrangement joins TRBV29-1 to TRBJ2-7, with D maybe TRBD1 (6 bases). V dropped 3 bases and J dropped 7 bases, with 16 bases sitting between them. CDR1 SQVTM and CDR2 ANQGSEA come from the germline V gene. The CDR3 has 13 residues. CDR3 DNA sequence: TGCAGCGTTGAGGCCAGGGGTAAGCTGGAGCAGTACTTC. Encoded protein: CSVEARGKLEQYF.

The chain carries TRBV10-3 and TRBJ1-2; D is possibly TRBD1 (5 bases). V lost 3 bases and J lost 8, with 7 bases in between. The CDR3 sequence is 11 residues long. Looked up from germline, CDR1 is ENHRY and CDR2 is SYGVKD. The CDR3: CAISDSGGYTF. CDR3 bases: TGTGCCATCAGTGACTCAGGGGGCTACACCTTC.

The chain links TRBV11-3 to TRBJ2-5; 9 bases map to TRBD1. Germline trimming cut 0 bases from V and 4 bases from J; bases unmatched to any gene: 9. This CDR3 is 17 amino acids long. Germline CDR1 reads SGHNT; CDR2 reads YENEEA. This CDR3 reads CASSLEAGTGLGETQYF. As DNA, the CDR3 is TGTGCCAGCAGCTTAGAGGCCGGGACAGGGCTCGGAGAGACCCAGTACTTC.

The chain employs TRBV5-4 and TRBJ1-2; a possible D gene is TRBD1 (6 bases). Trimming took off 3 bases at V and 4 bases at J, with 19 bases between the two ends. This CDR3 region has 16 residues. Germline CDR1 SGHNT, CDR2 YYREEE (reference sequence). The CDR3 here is CASSSFPTGAAYGYTF. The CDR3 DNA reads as TGTGCCAGCAGCTCTTTCCCGACAGGCGCCGCCTATGGCTACACCTTC.

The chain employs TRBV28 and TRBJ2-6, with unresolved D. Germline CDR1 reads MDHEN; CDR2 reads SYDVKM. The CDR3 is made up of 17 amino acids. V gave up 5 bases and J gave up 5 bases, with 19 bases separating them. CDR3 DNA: TGTGCCAGCAGTGACGGATTGACACAAAGTCGGGCCAACGTCCTGACTTTC. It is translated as CASSDGLTQSRANVLTF. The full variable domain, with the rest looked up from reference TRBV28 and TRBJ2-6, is DVKVTQSSRYLVKRTGEKVFLECVQDMDHENMFWYRQDPGLGLRLIYFSYDVKMKEKGDIPEGYSVSREKKERFSLILESASTNQTSMYLCASSDGLTQSRANVLTFGAGSRLTVL.

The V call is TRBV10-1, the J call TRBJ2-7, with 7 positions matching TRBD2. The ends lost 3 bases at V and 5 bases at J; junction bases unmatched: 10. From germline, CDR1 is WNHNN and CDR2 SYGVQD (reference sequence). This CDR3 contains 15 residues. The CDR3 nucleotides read TGCGCCAGCAGTGATCCGAGCGGGAAAATCGACGAGCAGTACTTC. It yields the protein CASSDPSGKIDEQYF.

The chain's CDR3 is CASSYSYGTRNQPQHF. CDR3 DNA sequence: TGTGCCAGCAGTTACTCGTATGGGACCCGCAATCAGCCCCAGCATTTT. The V gene is TRBV6-5, the J gene TRBJ1-5; D perhaps matches TRBD1 (5 bases). The ends were cut back, 0 bases at V and 2 bases at J, with 11 bases in the middle. This CDR3 comprises 16 residues. CDR1 and CDR2 from the germline V gene are MNHEY and SVGAGI.

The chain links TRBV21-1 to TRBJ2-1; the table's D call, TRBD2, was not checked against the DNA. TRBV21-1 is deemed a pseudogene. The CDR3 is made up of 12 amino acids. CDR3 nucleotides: TGTGCCAGCAGCCAACTAGCATTGGAGCAGTTCTTC. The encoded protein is CASSQLALEQFF.

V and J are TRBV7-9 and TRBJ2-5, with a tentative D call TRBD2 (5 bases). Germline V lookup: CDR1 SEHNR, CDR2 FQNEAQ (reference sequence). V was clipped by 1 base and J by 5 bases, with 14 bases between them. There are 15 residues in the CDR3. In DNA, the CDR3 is TGTGCCAGCAGCTTAGGAGGGAGAAGGTGGGAGACCCAGTACTTC. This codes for CASSLGGRRWETQYF.

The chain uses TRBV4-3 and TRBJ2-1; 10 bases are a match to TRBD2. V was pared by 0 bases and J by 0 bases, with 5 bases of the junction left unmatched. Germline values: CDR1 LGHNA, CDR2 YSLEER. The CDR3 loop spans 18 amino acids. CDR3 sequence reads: CASSQESGGVSSYNEQFF. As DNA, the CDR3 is TGCGCCAGCAGCCAAGAAAGCGGGGGGGTAAGCTCCTACAATGAGCAGTTCTTC.

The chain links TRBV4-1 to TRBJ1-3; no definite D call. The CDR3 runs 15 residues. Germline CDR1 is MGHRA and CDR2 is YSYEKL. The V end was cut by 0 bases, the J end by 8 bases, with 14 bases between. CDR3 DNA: TGCGCCAGCAGCCAAGATCCCGTTTCATCTGACACCATATATTTT. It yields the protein CASSQDPVSSDTIYF.

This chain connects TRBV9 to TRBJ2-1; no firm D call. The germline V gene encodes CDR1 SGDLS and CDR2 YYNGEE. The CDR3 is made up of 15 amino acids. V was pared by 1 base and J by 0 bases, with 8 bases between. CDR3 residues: CASSVNYLSYNEQFF. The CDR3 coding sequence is TGTGCCAGCAGCGTAAACTACCTCTCCTACAATGAGCAGTTCTTC.

The CDR3 DNA is TGTGCCAGCTCCCAAGTGGGGCTTCCCTCCTACAATGAGCAGTTCTTC. Translation: CASSQVGLPSYNEQFF. The chain uses TRBV28 and TRBJ2-1, with D maybe TRBD1 (5 bases). The CDR3 contains 16 residues. The V gene lost 8 bases and the J gene lost 0 bases, with 17 bases spanning the gap. Germline V lookup: CDR1 MDHEN, CDR2 SYDVKM.

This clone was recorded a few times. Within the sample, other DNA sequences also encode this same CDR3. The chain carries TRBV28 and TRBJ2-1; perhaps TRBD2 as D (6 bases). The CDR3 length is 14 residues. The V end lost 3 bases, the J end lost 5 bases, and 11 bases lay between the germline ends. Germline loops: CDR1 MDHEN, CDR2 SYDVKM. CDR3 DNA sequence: TGTGCCAGCAGTTTCGGCGGGATAAACAATGAGCAGTTCTTC. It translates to CASSFGGINNEQFF.

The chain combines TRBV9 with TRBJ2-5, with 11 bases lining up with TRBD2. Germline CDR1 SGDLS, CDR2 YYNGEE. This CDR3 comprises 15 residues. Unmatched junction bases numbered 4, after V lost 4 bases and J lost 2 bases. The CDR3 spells CASSTSGGRQETQYF. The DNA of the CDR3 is TGTGCCAGCAGCACTAGCGGGGGTCGGCAAGAGACCCAGTACTTC.

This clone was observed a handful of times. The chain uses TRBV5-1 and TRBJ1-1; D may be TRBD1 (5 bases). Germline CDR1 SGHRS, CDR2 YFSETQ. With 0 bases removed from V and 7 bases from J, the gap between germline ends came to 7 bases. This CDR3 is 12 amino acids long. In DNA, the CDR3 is TGCGCCAGCAGCTTGGGGGGCGATGAAGCTTTCTTT. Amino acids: CASSLGGDEAFF.